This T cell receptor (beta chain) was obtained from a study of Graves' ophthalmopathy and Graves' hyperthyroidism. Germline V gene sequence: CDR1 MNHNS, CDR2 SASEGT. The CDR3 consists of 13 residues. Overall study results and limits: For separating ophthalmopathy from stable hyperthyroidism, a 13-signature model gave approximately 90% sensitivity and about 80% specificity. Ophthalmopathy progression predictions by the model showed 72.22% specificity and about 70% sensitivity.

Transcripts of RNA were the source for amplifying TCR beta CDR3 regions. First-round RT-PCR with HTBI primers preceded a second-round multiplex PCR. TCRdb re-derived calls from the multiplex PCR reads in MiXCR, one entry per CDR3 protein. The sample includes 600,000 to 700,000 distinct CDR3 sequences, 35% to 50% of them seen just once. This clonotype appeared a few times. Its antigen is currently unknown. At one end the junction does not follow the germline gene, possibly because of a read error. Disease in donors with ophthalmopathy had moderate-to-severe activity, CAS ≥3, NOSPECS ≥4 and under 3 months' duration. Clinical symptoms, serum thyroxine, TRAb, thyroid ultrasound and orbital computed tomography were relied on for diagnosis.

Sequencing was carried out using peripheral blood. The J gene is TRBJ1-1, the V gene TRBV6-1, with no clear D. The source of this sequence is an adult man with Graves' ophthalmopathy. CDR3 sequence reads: CVTWGGMNTEAFF. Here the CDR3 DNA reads TGCGTGACTTGGGGTGGGATGAACACTGAAGCTTTCTTT.